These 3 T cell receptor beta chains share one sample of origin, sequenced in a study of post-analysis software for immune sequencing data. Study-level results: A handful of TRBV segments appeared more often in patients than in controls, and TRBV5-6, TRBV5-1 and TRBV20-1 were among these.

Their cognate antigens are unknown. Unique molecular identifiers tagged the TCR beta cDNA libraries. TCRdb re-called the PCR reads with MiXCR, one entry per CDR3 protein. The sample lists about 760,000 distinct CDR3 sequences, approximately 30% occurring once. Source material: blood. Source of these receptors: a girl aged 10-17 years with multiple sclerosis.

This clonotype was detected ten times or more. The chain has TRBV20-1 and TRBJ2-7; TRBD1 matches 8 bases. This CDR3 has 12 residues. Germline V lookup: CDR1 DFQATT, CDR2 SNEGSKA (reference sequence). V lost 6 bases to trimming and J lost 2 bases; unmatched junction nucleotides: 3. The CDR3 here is CSARQGTYEQYF. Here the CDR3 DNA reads TGCAGTGCAAGACAGGGGACCTACGAGCAGTACTTC.

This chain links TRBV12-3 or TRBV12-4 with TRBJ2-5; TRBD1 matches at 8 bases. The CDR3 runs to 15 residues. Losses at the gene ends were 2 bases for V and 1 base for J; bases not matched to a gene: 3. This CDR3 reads CASSLQGAVQETQYF. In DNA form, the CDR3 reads TGTGCCAGCAGTTTACAGGGGGCCGTCCAAGAGACCCAGTACTTC.

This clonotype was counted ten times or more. CDR3 residues: CASSLVSWETQYF. CDR3 bases: TGTGCCAGCAGCCTCGTTTCCTGGGAGACCCAGTACTTC. This chain joins TRBV27 and TRBJ2-5; D remains ambiguous. Germline assignment: CDR1 MNHEY and CDR2 SMNVEV (reference sequence). The V end was cut by 6 bases, the J end by 5 bases, with 13 bases between. The CDR3 is 13 amino acids.